These 30 T cell receptor beta chains were all obtained from the same sample, sequenced in a study of T cells in Graves' hyperthyroidism and ophthalmopathy. The source material, RNA transcripts, was used to amplify TCR beta CDR3 regions. Using the HTBI primer set, a first-round RT-PCR was run on the TCR CDR3. TCRdb independently ran MiXCR on the multiplex PCR reads; one entry per CDR3 protein. The sample comprises 500,000 to 750,000 distinct CDR3 sequences, around a sixth of which are singletons, and less than 9.5% rests with the top ten. The material sequenced was blood. Receptors were obtained from a young woman with Graves' hyperthyroidism.

This clonotype was recorded many times. The gene calls are TRBV20-1 and TRBJ2-5; the match to TRBD2 covers 8 bases. This CDR3 spans 19 amino acids. The V and J ends lost 0 bases and 0 bases, in that order; junction bases with no gene match: 15. Germline CDR1 DFQATT, CDR2 SNEGSKA (reference sequence). CDR3 residues: CSARDSGGRTTWYQETQYF. The CDR3 DNA is TGCAGTGCTAGAGACTCAGGCGGGAGGACCACTTGGTACCAAGAGACCCAGTACTTC.

This clonotype was picked up many times. J is TRBJ2-2 and V is TRBV2, with TRBD2 identical over 9 bases. V trimming: 7 bases; J trimming: 3 bases; junction bases outside the gene matches: 3. The CDR3 has 14 amino acids. Germline V lookup: CDR1 SNHLY, CDR2 FYNNEI. CDR3 in amino acids: CASMRLADTGELFF. In DNA form, the CDR3 reads TGTGCCAGCATGCGACTAGCGGACACCGGGGAGCTGTTTTTT.

This clonotype was seen a handful of times. This chain uses TRBV28 with TRBJ1-5; TRBD1 agrees at 10 bases. The V and J ends lost 10 bases and 6 bases, in that order; junction bases with no gene match: 6. Germline V gene sequence: CDR1 MDHEN, CDR2 SYDVKM. This CDR3 comprises 13 residues. CDR3 DNA sequence: TGTGCCACCCGACAGGGGGCGGGTCAGCCCCAGCATTTT. Translation: CATRQGAGQPQHF.

This clonotype appeared a few times. The chain has TRBV7-2 and TRBJ1-2; D uncertain. The CDR3 is 13 residues long. Germline lookup yields CDR1 SGHTA and CDR2 FQGNSA. V was cut by 1 base and J by 6 bases, with 9 bases left in between. The CDR3 bases are TGTGCCAGCAGCTTAGAACTGGGAGATGGCTACACCTTC. Translating it yields CASSLELGDGYTF.

The table lists this clonotype with a few counts. V is TRBV7-9 and J is TRBJ2-7; maybe TRBD1 (6 bases). The CDR3 is made up of 12 amino acids. Trimming took 6 bases from V and 6 from J, leaving 12 bases between them. The germline V gene encodes CDR1 SEHNR and CDR2 FQNEAQ (reference sequence). The CDR3: CASRTTGTEQYF. CDR3 nucleotide sequence: TGTGCCAGCAGAACCACAGGGACCGAGCAGTACTTC.

This chain joins TRBV19 and TRBJ2-1; 8 bases are shared with TRBD1. Germline V gives CDR1 LNHDA, CDR2 SQIVND (reference sequence). The junction had 10 bases not matched to a gene; V was cut back by 1 base and J by 5 bases. This CDR3 contains 17 residues. This chain's CDR3 is CASSIAFWDRRHNEQFF. The CDR3 DNA reads TGTGCCAGTAGTATAGCTTTTTGGGACAGGCGTCACAATGAGCAGTTCTTC.

This clonotype was seen many times. The gene calls are TRBV11-3 and TRBJ2-1; weak D call: TRBD2 (5 bases). The V and J ends lost 1 base and 8 bases respectively, with 15 bases between them. Germline CDR1 and CDR2: SGHNT and YENEEA. The CDR3 has 15 amino acids. The CDR3, as DNA: TGTGCCAGCAGCTTAGGGGGAGCACAGACGGATGAGCAGTTCTTC. Encoded protein: CASSLGGAQTDEQFF.

This clonotype was recorded at least ten times. The chain recombines TRBV27 with TRBJ2-7; weak D call: TRBD1 (6 bases). Germline V gives CDR1 MNHEY, CDR2 SMNVEV (reference sequence). V shed 8 bases and J shed 2 bases, with 19 bases lying between them. This CDR3 contains 15 residues. The CDR3 here is CASQEQRQAAYEQYF. The CDR3 DNA is TGTGCCAGCCAAGAGCAAAGACAGGCCGCCTACGAGCAGTACTTC.

This clonotype appeared a few times. This chain joins TRBV12-5 and TRBJ1-2; D is uncertain. The CDR3 loop spans 12 amino acids. Trimming removed 0 bases from V and 7 bases from J, with 6 bases in between. Germline values: CDR1 LGHNT, CDR2 FRNRAP. CDR3 sequence (DNA): TGTGCTAGTGGTTTGGTAGAGCGTGGCTACACCTTC. This gives the protein CASGLVERGYTF.

This clonotype was seen ten or more times. The V call is TRBV29-1, the J call TRBJ1-2; possible D gene TRBD1, 6 bases. The CDR3 has 13 amino acids. Germline V gene lookup returns CDR1 SQVTM and CDR2 ANQGSEA. Trimming removed 5 bases at V and 3 bases at J, with 13 bases between. The CDR3 DNA is TGCAGCGTTTTCGGAACAGGGCACTATGGCTACACCTTC. Amino acids: CSVFGTGHYGYTF. The complete variable domain, with remaining parts taken from reference TRBV29-1 and TRBJ1-2, reads SAVISQKPSRDICQRGTSLTIQCQVDSQVTMMFWYRQQPGQSLTLIATANQGSEATYESGFVIDKFPISRPNLTFSTLTVSNMSPEDSSIYLCSVFGTGHYGYTFGSGTRLTVV.

This clonotype was detected many times. The gene calls are TRBV10-3 and TRBJ1-2; a weak D match, TRBD1 (5 bases). V was pared by 7 bases and J by 0 bases, with 15 bases between. CDR1 is ENHRY, CDR2 SYGVKD, per germline. The CDR3 length is 15 residues. The CDR3: CAITAGREANYGYTF. As DNA, the CDR3 is TGTGCCATCACGGCAGGGAGAGAGGCTAACTATGGCTACACCTTC.

The V gene is TRBV7-9, the J gene TRBJ2-7; D is unclear. Germline V gene sequence: CDR1 SEHNR, CDR2 FQNEAQ (reference sequence). The CDR3 extends over 15 amino acids. The V end was cut by 1 base, the J end by 0 bases, with 10 bases between. CDR3 residues: CASSLDGPRSYEQYF. In nucleotides, the CDR3 is TGTGCCAGCAGCTTAGACGGACCGCGCTCCTACGAGCAGTACTTC.

This clonotype appeared a few times. V and J are TRBV29-1 and TRBJ2-3; 11 bases are a match to TRBD2. The V and J ends lost 4 bases and 4 bases, in that order; junction bases with no gene match: 7. There are 15 residues in the CDR3. The germline V gene encodes CDR1 SQVTM and CDR2 ANQGSEA. In DNA, the CDR3 is TGCAGCGTTGCCCTACTAGCGGGAGCCCCAGATACGCAGTATTTT. Protein product: CSVALLAGAPDTQYF.

This clonotype showed up just a few times. This chain links TRBV4-3 with TRBJ2-1, with 15 bases matching TRBD2. Trimming took 4 bases from V and 4 from J; bases not matched to a gene: 11. This CDR3 contains 19 residues. Germline V gives CDR1 LGHNA, CDR2 YSLEER. The CDR3 reads CASSLETLGLAGGYNEQFF. CDR3 nucleotide sequence: TGCGCCAGCAGCCTAGAAACTTTGGGACTAGCGGGAGGTTACAATGAGCAGTTCTTC.

This clonotype was observed many times. The chain combines TRBV7-2 with TRBJ2-7; D not resolved. CDR3 size: 14 residues. V was trimmed by 1 base and J by 6 bases, leaving 13 bases between them. The germline V gene has CDR1 SGHTA and CDR2 FQGNSA. The CDR3 nucleotides are TGTGCCAGCAGCTTAGGAGTCAGGATGTTCGAGCAGTACTTC. This sequence encodes CASSLGVRMFEQYF.

This clonotype appeared many times. The genes are TRBV11-1 and TRBJ1-6; 7 bases map to TRBD1. The junction had 2 bases not matched to a gene; V was cut back by 0 bases and J by 9 bases. The CDR3 covers 14 residues. The germline V gene has CDR1 SGHAT and CDR2 FQDESV (reference sequence). This CDR3 reads CASSLAAGGSPLHF. In nucleotides, the CDR3 is TGTGCCAGCAGCTTAGCGGCAGGGGGTTCACCCCTCCACTTT. Full variable domain (remainder filled in from reference TRBV11-1 and TRBJ1-6): EAEVAQSPRYKITEKSQAVAFWCDPISGHATLYWYRQILGQGPELLVQFQDESVVDDSQLPKDRFSAERLKGVDSTLKIQPAELGDSAMYLCASSLAAGGSPLHFGNGTRLTVT.

The chain is built from TRBV7-9 and TRBJ2-5, with 12 bases that match TRBD2. The CDR3 is made up of 15 amino acids. V dropped 5 bases and J dropped 5; count of bases not matched to a gene: 6. Looked up from germline, CDR1 is SEHNR and CDR2 is FQNEAQ (reference sequence). For the CDR3, the DNA is TGTGCCAGCAGCGACTCTGGGACTAGCGGGGAGACCCAGTACTTC. Encoded protein: CASSDSGTSGETQYF.

This clonotype was counted many times. The chain links TRBV5-1 to TRBJ2-7; D could derive from TRBD1 or TRBD2 (5 bases each). The CDR3 covers 14 residues. Germline V CDR1 and CDR2: SGHRS, YFSETQ. The germline V and J ends were trimmed by 4 bases and 9 bases, with 20 bases remaining between them. The chain's CDR3 is CASSVTGTSMGQYF. In DNA form, the CDR3 reads TGCGCCAGCAGCGTCACCGGGACGTCCATGGGGCAGTACTTC.

The V and J genes are TRBV27 and TRBJ1-5, with D possibly being TRBD1 (5 bases). Trimming stripped 7 bases from V and 2 bases from J, with 15 bases between. The CDR3 runs to 15 residues. CDR1 is MNHEY and CDR2 is SMNVEV in the germline V gene (reference sequence). CDR3 in amino acids: CASTPLAGGNQPQHF. The CDR3 coding sequence is TGTGCCAGCACTCCCTTAGCGGGGGGCAATCAGCCCCAGCATTTT.

This clonotype was detected many times. The chain couples TRBV6-5 to TRBJ2-7, with D possibly being TRBD1 (6 bases). The CDR3 is 16 amino acids. CDR1 MNHEY and CDR2 SVGAGI come from the germline V gene. With 2 bases removed from V and 3 bases from J, the gap between germline ends came to 17 bases. CDR3 sequence (DNA): TGTGCCAGCAGTTACGGGGGCAGGGGAGTTGACTACGAGCAGTACTTC. It translates to CASSYGGRGVDYEQYF.

This clonotype was observed many times. This rearrangement joins TRBV6-1 to TRBJ2-1; no clear D. Trimming took off 2 bases at V and 11 bases at J, with 13 bases between the two ends. The CDR3 length is 13 residues. Germline loops: CDR1 MNHNS, CDR2 SASEGT. The CDR3 reads CASSEPGRRQQFF. CDR3 in DNA: TGTGCCAGCAGTGAACCTGGTCGCCGGCAGCAGTTCTTC.

In its sample, this clonotype was seen many times. The rearrangement uses TRBV2 and TRBJ2-3; no definite D call. CDR1 is SNHLY, CDR2 FYNNEI, per germline. The CDR3 spans 13 residues. V lost 6 bases to trimming and J lost 2 bases, with 9 bases between them. DNA of the CDR3: TGTGCCAGCAGGGCTCAGTACACAGATACGCAGTATTTT. Translating gives CASRAQYTDTQYF.

This clonotype has ten or more counts. V and J are TRBV18 and TRBJ2-3; D gene unclear. The CDR3 contains 13 residues. V lost 3 bases to trimming and J lost 3 bases, with 7 bases between them. Looked up from germline, CDR1 is KGHSH and CDR2 is LQKENI. CDR3 sequence: CASSPVRTDTQYF. The CDR3 DNA sequence: TGTGCCAGCTCACCGGTCCGGACAGATACGCAGTATTTT.

The chain carries TRBV20-1 and TRBJ2-7, with 11 nucleotides matching TRBD2. Germline V gene data show CDR1 as DFQATT and CDR2 as SNEGSKA (reference sequence). Trimming cost V 0 bases and J 7 bases; bases outside gene matches: 14. The CDR3 has 17 residues. CDR3 DNA: TGCAGTGCTAGAGACGTCCAGGGACTAGCGGATTTTTGGGAGCAGTACTTC. Translating gives CSARDVQGLADFWEQYF.

This clonotype occurred many times. The chain recombines TRBV6-1 with TRBJ1-1; 9 bases agree with TRBD1. The CDR3 has 14 amino acids. In germline, CDR1 is MNHNS, CDR2 SASEGT. Germline trimming cut 8 bases from V and 6 bases from J; bases unmatched to any gene: 10. The CDR3 sequence is CASQSDRGGSEAFF. The CDR3 coding sequence is TGTGCCAGCCAATCGGACAGGGGAGGGTCTGAAGCTTTCTTT.

This clonotype was seen only a few times. The chain employs TRBV18 and TRBJ1-1; D is unclear. V was cut by 1 base and J by 1 base, with 10 bases left in between. The CDR3 is 15 amino acids. CDR1 KGHSH and CDR2 LQKENI come from the germline V gene. The CDR3 spells CASSPLVGKNTEAFF. Written as DNA, the CDR3 is TGTGCCAGCTCACCACTAGTAGGGAAGAACACTGAAGCTTTCTTT.

Ten or more counts support this clonotype. The CDR3 DNA reads as TGTGCCAGCAGCTCAAGGGGGGGCGCTGAGCAGTTCTTC. It codes for CASSSRGGAEQFF. The rearrangement joins TRBV11-2 to TRBJ2-1, with D possibly being TRBD2 (7 bases). Germline V gene lookup returns CDR1 SGHAT and CDR2 FQNNGV. V was clipped by 4 bases and J by 9 bases, with 13 bases between them. This CDR3 region has 13 residues.

The sample holds a few counts of this clonotype. The chain couples TRBV6-1 to TRBJ1-6; D remains ambiguous. V was trimmed by 4 bases and J by 9 bases, leaving 13 bases between them. Germline CDR1 and CDR2: MNHNS and SASEGT. The CDR3 loop spans 14 amino acids. CDR3 amino acids: CASSAVTNISPLHF. DNA for the CDR3: TGTGCCAGCAGTGCTGTGACAAATATTTCACCCCTCCACTTT.

This clonotype was counted at least ten times. The CDR3 DNA follows: TGTGCCAGCAGTTTAGGGGACAGGGAGGCTTTCGGGCAGTACTTC. Its protein is CASSLGDREAFGQYF. V usage is TRBV28 and J usage is TRBJ2-7; 9 positions match TRBD1. Germline CDR1 is MDHEN and CDR2 is SYDVKM. The CDR3 is made up of 15 amino acids. J lost 9 bases, V lost 2 bases, and 11 bases had no gene match.

This clonotype was detected many times. CDR3 residues: CASRQNGQSSDTQYF. DNA of the CDR3: TGTGCCAGCCGGCAGAATGGACAGTCCTCAGATACGCAGTATTTT. V usage is TRBV27 and J usage is TRBJ2-3, with a weak D call TRBD1 (6 bases). V gave up 8 bases and J gave up 4 bases, with 19 bases separating them. This CDR3 is built from 15 residues. Germline CDR1 and CDR2: MNHEY and SMNVEV (reference sequence).